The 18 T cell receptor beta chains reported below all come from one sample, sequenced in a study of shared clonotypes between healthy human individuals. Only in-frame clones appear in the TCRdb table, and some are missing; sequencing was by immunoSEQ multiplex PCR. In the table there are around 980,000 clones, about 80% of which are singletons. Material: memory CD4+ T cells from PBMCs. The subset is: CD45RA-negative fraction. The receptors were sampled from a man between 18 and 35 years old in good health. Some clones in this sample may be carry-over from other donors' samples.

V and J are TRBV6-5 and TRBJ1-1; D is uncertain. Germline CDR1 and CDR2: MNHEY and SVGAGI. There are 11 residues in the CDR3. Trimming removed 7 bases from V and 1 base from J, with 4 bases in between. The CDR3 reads CASTRNTEAFF. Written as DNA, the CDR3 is TGTGCCAGCACTAGGAACACTGAAGCTTTCTTT.

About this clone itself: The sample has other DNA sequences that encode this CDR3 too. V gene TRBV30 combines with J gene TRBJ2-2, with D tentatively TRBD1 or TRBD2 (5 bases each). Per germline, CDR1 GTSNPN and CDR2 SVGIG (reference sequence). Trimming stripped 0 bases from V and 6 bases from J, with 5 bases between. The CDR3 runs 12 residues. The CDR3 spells CAWSVGPGELFF. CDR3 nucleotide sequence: TGTGCCTGGAGTGTGGGACCCGGGGAGCTGTTTTTT. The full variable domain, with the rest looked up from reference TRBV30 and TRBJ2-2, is SQTIHQWPATLVQPVGSPLSLECTVEGTSNPNLYWYRQAAGRGLQLLFYSVGIGQISSEVPQNLSASRPQDRQFILSSKKLLLSDSGFYLCAWSVGPGELFFGEGSRLTVL.

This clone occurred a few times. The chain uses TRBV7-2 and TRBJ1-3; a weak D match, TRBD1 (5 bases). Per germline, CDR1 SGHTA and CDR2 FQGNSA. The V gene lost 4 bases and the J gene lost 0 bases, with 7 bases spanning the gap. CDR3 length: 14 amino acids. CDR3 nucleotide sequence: TGTGCCAGCAGCTGGGACCTCTCTGGAAACACCATATATTTT. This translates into CASSWDLSGNTIYF.

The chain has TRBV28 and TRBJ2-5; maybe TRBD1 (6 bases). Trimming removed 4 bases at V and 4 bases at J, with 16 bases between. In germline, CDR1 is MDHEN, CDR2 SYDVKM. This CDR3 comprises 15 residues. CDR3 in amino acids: CASSSYREMGETQYF. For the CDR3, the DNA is TGTGCCAGCAGTTCCTACAGGGAGATGGGAGAGACCCAGTACTTC.

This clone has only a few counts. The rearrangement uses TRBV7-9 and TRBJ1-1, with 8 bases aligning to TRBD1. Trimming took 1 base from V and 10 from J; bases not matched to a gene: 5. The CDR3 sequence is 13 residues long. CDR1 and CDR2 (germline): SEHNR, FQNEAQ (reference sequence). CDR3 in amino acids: CASSLGADRGAFF. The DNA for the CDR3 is TGTGCCAGCAGCTTAGGCGCAGACAGGGGAGCTTTCTTT.

The CDR3 region has the DNA TGCGCCAGTACCCGGACAGGGGGTCAAGAGACCCAGTACTTC. It is translated as CASTRTGGQETQYF. The chain employs TRBV4-1 and TRBJ2-5, with TRBD1 identical over 10 bases. Germline CDR1 MGHRA, CDR2 YSYEKL. J gave up 2 bases and V 9 bases, and 6 bases lay outside the gene matches. CDR3 length equals 14 residues.

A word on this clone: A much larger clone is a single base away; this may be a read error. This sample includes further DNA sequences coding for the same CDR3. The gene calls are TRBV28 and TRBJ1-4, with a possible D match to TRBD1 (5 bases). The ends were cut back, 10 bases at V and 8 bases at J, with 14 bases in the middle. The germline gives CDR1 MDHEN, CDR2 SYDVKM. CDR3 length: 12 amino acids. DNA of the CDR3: TGTGCCACCTATCAGGGCGGAGAAAAACTGTTTTTT. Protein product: CATYQGGEKLFF.

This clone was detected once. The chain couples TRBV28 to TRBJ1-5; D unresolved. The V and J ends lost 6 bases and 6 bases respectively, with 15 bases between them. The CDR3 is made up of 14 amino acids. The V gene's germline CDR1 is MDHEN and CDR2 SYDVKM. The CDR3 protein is CASSPDFLGQPQHF. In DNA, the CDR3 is TGTGCCAGCAGCCCCGACTTTTTGGGTCAGCCCCAGCATTTT.

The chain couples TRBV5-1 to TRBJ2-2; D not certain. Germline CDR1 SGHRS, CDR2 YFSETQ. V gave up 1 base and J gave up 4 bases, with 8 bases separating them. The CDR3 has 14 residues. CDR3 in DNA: TGCGCCAGCAGCTTGCCAGCGCCCACCGGGGAGCTGTTTTTT. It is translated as CASSLPAPTGELFF.

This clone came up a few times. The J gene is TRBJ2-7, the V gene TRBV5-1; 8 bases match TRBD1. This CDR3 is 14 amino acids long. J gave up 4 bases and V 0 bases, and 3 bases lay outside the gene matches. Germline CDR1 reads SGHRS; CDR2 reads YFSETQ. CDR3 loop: CASSLAQGAYEQYF. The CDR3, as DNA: TGCGCCAGCAGCTTGGCCCAGGGGGCGTACGAGCAGTACTTC.

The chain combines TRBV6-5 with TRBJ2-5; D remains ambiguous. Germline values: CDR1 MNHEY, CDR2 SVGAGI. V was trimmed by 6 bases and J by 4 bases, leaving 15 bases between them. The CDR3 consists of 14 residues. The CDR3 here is CASSYASLGETQYF. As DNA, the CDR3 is TGTGCCAGCAGCTATGCGTCACTGGGAGAGACCCAGTACTTC.

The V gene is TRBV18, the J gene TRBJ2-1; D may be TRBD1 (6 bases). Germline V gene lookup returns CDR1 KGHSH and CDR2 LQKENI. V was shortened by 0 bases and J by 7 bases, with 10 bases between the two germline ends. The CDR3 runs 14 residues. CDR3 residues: CASSPPGDKNEQFF. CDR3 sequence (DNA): TGTGCCAGCTCACCACCGGGGGACAAAAATGAGCAGTTCTTC.

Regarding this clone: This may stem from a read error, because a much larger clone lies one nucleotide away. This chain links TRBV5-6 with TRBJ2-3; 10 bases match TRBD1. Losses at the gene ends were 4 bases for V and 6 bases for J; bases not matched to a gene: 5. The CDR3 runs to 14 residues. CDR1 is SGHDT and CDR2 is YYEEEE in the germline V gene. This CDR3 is CASSPGTGADTQYF. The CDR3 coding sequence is TGTGCCAGCAGCCCCGGGACAGGGGCCGATACGCAGTATTTT.

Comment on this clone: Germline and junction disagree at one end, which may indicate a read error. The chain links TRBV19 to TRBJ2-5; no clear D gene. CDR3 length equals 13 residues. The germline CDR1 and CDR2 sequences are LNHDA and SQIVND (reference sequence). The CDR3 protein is CASSQLSDSVIHF. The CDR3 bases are TGTGCCAGTAGTCAACTATCCGATTCCGTGATTCACTTC.

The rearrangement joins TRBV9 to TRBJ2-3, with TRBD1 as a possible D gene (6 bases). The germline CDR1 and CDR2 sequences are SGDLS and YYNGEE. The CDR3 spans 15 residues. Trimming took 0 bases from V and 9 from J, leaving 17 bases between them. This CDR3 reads CASSVEGRQGSTQYF. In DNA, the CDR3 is TGTGCCAGCAGCGTAGAAGGCCGGCAGGGGAGCACGCAGTATTTT.

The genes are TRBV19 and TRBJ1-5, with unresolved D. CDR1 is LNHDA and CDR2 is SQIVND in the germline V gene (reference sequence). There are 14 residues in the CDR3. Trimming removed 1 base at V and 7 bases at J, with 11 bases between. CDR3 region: CASSIVGQAQPQHF. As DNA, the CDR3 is TGTGCCAGTAGTATAGTCGGCCAGGCACAGCCCCAGCATTTT.

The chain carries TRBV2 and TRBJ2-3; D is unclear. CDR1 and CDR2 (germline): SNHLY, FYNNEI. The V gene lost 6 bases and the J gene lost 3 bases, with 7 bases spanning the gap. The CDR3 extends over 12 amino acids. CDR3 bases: TGTGCCAGCAGGATTTCGACAGATACGCAGTATTTT. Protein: CASRISTDTQYF.

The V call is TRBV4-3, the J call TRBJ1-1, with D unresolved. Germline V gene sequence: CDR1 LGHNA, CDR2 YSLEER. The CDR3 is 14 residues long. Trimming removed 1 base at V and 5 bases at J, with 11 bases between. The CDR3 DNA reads TGCGCCAGCAGCCAAGCGTACCAACGGACTGAAGCTTTCTTT. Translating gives CASSQAYQRTEAFF.